These T cell receptor beta chains were read from a single sample in a study of naive and memory T cell subsets. Via MiXCR, TCRdb re-called the UMI-ligation and nested PCR reads, giving one row per CDR3 protein. The sample contains around 31,000 distinct CDR3 sequences, around 11% of which appear only once. The sample taken for sequencing was effector memory CD4+ T cells from blood. The origin of the receptors is a human donor in good health. Each CDR3 is given with its conserved first and last residue. The order of the fields is CDR3 DNA, CDR3 protein, V gene, clone size, D gene, J gene, CDR3 length. A D gene is named only where the DNA matches it firmly. A row's size may be missing; if present it is once, few, many or a size class.

TGTGCCAGCAGCCAAGAGGGTGGGGGACTAGCTTCCAATGAGCAGTTCTTC,CASSQEGGGLASNEQFF,TRBV4-2,NA,TRBD2,TRBJ2-1,17
TGTGCCAGCAGCCACTCAGAGTATGGCTACACCTTC,CASSHSEYGYTF,TRBV7-9,many,NA,TRBJ1-2,12
TGTGCCAGCGGTTTTGGAAGCCGAGGCGAGCAGTACTTC,CASGFGSRGEQYF,TRBV6-2/TRBV6-3,medium-sized,NA,TRBJ2-7,13
TGTGCCAGCAGCCCCTACCTAACAGATACGCAGTATTTT,CASSPYLTDTQYF,TRBV7-3,many,NA,TRBJ2-3,13
TGTGCCAGCAGCTTAGGGGTCGCAGGGTCCTACGAGCAGTACTTC,CASSLGVAGSYEQYF,TRBV7-2,NA,NA,TRBJ2-7,15
TGCGCCAGCAGCTTTTCTAGCGGGAGCTACAATGAGCAGTTCTTC,CASSFSSGSYNEQFF,TRBV5-1,many,TRBD2,TRBJ2-1,15
TGCGCCAGCAGCCAAGATTTTACGAATCAGCCCCAGCATTTT,CASSQDFTNQPQHF,TRBV4-3,NA,NA,TRBJ1-5,14
TGTGCCAGCAGCCCAGACAGTGGACTAGCGGGGGTCTTCATCTCCTACGAGCAGTACTTC,CASSPDSGLAGVFISYEQYF,TRBV3-1,NA,TRBD2,TRBJ2-7,20
TGTGCCAGCAGGCAAGAACCGGGACAACCGAATTCACCCCTCCACTTT,CASRQEPGQPNSPLHF,TRBV6-1,few,NA,TRBJ1-6,16
TGTGCCAGCCGCGGGGTGGGGGGCGCAGGACAGCCCCAGCATTTT,CASRGVGGAGQPQHF,TRBV28,NA,NA,TRBJ1-5,15
TGTGCCAGCAGTCGCCGGGCGGCACAAGAGACCCAGTACTTC,CASSRRAAQETQYF,TRBV12-3/TRBV12-4,many,NA,TRBJ2-5,14
TGTGCCAGCACCCGACAGGCGAATTCACCCCTCCACTTT,CASTRQANSPLHF,TRBV6-6,NA,NA,TRBJ1-6,13
TGTGCCAGCTCACCCCCTAAACTAGCGGGGGCCACCGGGGAGCTGTTTTTT,CASSPPKLAGATGELFF,TRBV18,NA,TRBD2,TRBJ2-2,17
TGTGCCAGCAGCTACCGCCGGGGGCGCGCAGATACGCAGTATTTT,CASSYRRGRADTQYF,TRBV5-6,many,NA,TRBJ2-3,15
TGCGCCAGCAGCCAAGATGGCCGCTGGAGCAATCAGCCCCAGCATTTT,CASSQDGRWSNQPQHF,TRBV4-1,NA,NA,TRBJ1-5,16
TGTGCCAGCAGCTTAGGGACAGCCCTTGAAGCTTTCTTT,CASSLGTALEAFF,TRBV7-9,few,NA,TRBJ1-1,13
TGTGCCAGCAGCTTAGAGATCAGGGGGGCAGGCCGGCTTTATAACTATGGCTACACCTTC,CASSLEIRGAGRLYNYGYTF,TRBV7-9,medium-sized,TRBD1,TRBJ1-2,20
TGTGCCAGCAGTTTATTTGCAGGGCCAGGAGTAAACTATGGCTACACCTTC,CASSLFAGPGVNYGYTF,TRBV27,NA,NA,TRBJ1-2,17
TGTGCCAGCAAATTGGGGCTAGCGGAGTACAATGAGCAGTTCTTC,CASKLGLAEYNEQFF,TRBV11-2,NA,TRBD2,TRBJ2-1,15
TGCGCCAGCACCTCCGGACTAGCGGGGGGGCTAGGCCAGTTCTTC,CASTSGLAGGLGQFF,TRBV5-1,NA,TRBD2,TRBJ2-1,15